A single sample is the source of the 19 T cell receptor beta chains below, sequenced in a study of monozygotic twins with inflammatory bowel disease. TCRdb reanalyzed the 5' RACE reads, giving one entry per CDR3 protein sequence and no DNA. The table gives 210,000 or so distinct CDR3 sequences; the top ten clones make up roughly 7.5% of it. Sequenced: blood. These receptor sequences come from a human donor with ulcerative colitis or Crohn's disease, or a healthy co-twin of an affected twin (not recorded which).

The CDR3 is CASSRDSPDSPLHF. The genes are TRBV2 and TRBJ1-6. The germline CDR1 and CDR2 sequences are SNHLY and FYNNEI. The CDR3 covers 14 residues.

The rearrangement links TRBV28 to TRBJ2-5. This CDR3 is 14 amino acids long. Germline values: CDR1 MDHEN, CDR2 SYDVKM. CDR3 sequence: CASSLRLKQETQYF.

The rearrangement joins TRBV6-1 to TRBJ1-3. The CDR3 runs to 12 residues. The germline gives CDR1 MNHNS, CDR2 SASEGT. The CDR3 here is CASSVQENTIYF.

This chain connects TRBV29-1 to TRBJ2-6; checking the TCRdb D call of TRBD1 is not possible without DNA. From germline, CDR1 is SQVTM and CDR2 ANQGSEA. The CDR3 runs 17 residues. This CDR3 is CSVESPHTGAGANVLTF.

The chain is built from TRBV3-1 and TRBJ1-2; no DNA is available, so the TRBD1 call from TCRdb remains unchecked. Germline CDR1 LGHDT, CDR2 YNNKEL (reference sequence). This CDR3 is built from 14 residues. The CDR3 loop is CASSQGGTSYGYTF.

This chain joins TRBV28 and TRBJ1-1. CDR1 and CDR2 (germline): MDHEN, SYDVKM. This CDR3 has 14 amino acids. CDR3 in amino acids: CASSSLGQYTEAFF.

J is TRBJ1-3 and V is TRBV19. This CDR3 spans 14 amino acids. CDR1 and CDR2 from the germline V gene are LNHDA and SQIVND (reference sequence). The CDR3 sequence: CASRPQHSGNTIYF.

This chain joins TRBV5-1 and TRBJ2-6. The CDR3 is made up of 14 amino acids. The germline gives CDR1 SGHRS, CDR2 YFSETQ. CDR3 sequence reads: CASSDTAGANVLTF.

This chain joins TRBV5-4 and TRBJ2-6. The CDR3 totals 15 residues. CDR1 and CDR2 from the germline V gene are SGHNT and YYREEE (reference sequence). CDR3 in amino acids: CASTPGFSGANVLTF.

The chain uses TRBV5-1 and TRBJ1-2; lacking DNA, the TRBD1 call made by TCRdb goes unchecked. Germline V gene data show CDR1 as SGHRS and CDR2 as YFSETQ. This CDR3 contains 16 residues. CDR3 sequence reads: CASSYLPGQGADGYTF.

This CDR3 is CSALTGGTGTDTQYF. The chain combines TRBV20-1 with TRBJ2-3; the D call from TCRdb, TRBD1, cannot be confirmed without DNA. Germline V gives CDR1 DFQATT, CDR2 SNEGSKA (reference sequence). The CDR3 is made up of 15 amino acids.

CDR3 residues: CASSLGGLAGANEQFF. This chain links TRBV5-1 with TRBJ2-1; TCRdb's D call of TRBD2 is untestable without DNA. Germline CDR1 is SGHRS and CDR2 is YFSETQ. This CDR3 contains 16 residues.

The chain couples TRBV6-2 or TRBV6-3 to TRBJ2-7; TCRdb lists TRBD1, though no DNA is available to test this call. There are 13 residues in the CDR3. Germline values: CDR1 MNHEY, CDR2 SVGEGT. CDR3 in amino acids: CASRTGGGYEQYF.

This CDR3 reads CASSQVGGNTEAFF. The chain couples TRBV11-2 to TRBJ1-1; TCRdb calls TRBD1, which cannot be checked without DNA. CDR3 length: 14 residues. CDR1 and CDR2 (germline): SGHAT, FQNNGV.

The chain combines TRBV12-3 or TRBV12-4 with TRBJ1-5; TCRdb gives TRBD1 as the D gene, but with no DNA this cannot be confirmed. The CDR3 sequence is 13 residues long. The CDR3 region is CASRGHGNQPQHF.

CDR3 loop: CASSLGQIPVYEQYF. The V gene is TRBV5-6, the J gene TRBJ2-7; TCRdb proposes TRBD1, but this gene call is untestable without DNA. Per the germline V gene, CDR1 is SGHDT and CDR2 is YYEEEE. The CDR3 length is 15 residues.

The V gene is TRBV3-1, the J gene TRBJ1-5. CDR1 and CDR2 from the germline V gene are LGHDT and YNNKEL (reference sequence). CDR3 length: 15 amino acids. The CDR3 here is CASSQDTNSGQPQHF.

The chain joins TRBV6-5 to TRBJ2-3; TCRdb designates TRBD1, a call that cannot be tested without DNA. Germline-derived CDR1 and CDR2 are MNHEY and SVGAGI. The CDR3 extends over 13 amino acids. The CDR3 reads CASSTTGIDTQYF.

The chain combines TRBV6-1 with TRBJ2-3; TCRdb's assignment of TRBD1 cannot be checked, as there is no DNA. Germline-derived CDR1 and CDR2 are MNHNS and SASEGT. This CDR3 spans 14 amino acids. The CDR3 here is CASANLAGADTQYF.